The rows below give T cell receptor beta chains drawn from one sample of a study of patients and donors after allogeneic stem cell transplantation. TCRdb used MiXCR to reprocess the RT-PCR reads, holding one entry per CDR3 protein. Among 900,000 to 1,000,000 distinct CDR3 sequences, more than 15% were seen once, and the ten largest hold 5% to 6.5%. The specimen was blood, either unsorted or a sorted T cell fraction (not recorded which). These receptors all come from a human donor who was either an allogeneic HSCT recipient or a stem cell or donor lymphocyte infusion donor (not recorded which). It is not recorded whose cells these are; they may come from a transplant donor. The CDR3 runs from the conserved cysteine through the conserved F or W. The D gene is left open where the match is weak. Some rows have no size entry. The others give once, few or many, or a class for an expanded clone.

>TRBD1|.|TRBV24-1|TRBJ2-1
CATSDTSRGLRNEQFF
TGTGCCACCAGTGACACTTCCAGGGGGCTAAGGAATGAGCAGTTCTTC
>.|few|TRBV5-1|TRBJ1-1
CASSFKPRDLNTEAFF
TGCGCCAGCAGCTTCAAACCACGGGACTTGAACACTGAAGCTTTCTTT
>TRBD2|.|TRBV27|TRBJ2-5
CASSFTAGVRETQYF
TGTGCCAGCAGTTTTACAGCGGGGGTACGCGAGACCCAGTACTTC
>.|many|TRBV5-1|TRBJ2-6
CASGNSVKSSGANVLTF
TGCGCCAGCGGGAATTCTGTAAAGAGCTCTGGGGCCAACGTCCTGACTTTC
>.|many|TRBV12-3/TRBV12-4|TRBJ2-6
CASSSLSGANVLTF
TGTGCCAGCAGTAGCCTCTCTGGGGCCAACGTCCTGACTTTC
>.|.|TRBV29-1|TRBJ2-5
CSVERGSGADSKTQYF
TGCAGCGTTGAAAGGGGGTCGGGTGCCGATAGCAAGACCCAGTACTTC
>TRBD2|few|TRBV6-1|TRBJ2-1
CASSVAGGTNEQFF
TGTGCCAGCAGTGTAGCGGGAGGGACGAATGAGCAGTTCTTC
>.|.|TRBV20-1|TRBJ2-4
CSLRLNENIQYF
TGCAGTCTTCGTTTGAATGAAAACATTCAGTACTTC
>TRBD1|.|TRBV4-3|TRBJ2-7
CASSQDYNRGLNEQYF
TGCGCCAGCAGCCAAGATTACAACAGGGGGCTCAACGAGCAGTACTTC
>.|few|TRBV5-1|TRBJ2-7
CASNQHYEQYF
TGCGCCAGCAACCAACACTACGAGCAGTACTTC
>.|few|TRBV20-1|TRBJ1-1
CSAPPIGTKSTEAFF
TGCAGTGCTCCCCCGATTGGAACGAAGAGCACTGAAGCTTTCTTT
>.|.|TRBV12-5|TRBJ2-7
CASGLVSGRHQYF
TGTGCTAGTGGTTTGGTAAGTGGGCGCCACCAGTACTTC
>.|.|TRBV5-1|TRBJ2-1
CASSWAEQFF
TGCGCCAGCTCCTGGGCAGAGCAGTTCTTC
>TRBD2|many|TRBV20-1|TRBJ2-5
CSARGTSGKETQYF
TGCAGTGCTAGAGGGACTAGCGGGAAAGAGACCCAGTACTTC
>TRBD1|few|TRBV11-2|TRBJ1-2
CASSRPLGGAWYGYTF
TGTGCCAGCAGTCGTCCCCTAGGGGGCGCGTGGTATGGCTACACCTTC
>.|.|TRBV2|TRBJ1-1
CASSRWGTEAFF
TGTGCCAGCAGTCGGTGGGGCACTGAAGCTTTCTTT
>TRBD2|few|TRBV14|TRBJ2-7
CASSFDAGDPYEQYF
TGTGCCAGCAGCTTTGACGCGGGGGACCCCTACGAGCAGTACTTC